What follows are 19 T cell receptor beta chains derived from one specimen sequenced in a study of OX40 agonist ivuxolimab in advanced cancers. To prepare the library, the immunoSEQ multiplex PCR assay was applied. Held by TCRdb, this immuneACCESS table contains in-frame sequences only and omits some clones. Under half of the omission traces to an unresolved V gene where checked; the cause of the rest is unknown. The sample profile shows fewer than 85,000 clones; roughly 80% of them were found once. Jointly, the top ten make up around 0.5% of the sample. This specimen consisted of CD4+ or CD8+ T cells sorted from blood, obtained in a trial of the OX40 agonist ivuxolimab. These receptor sequences come from an adult with an advanced solid tumor such as melanoma, head and neck, liver or kidney cancer.

The chain links TRBV6-1 to TRBJ1-2; D is uncertain. Germline CDR1 is MNHNS and CDR2 is SASEGT. The CDR3 is 13 residues long. V shed 2 bases and J shed 8 bases, with 12 bases lying between them. The CDR3 spells CASSETNSAGYTF. CDR3 sequence (DNA): TGTGCCAGCAGTGAAACTAATTCGGCGGGCTACACCTTC.

This sequence joins TRBV4-2 and TRBJ2-5; 9 nucleotides align to TRBD1. The CDR3 covers 15 residues. Trimming cost V 2 bases and J 4 bases; bases outside gene matches: 5. Germline loops: CDR1 LGHNA, CDR2 YNFKEQ. CDR3 nucleotide sequence: TGTGCCAGCAGCCAACCCGACAGGGGGGTAGAGACCCAGTACTTC. Translation gives CASSQPDRGVETQYF.

The sample holds a few counts of this clone. The V and J genes are TRBV9 and TRBJ2-5; D gene ambiguous. Germline CDR1 and CDR2: SGDLS and YYNGEE. This CDR3 has 13 residues. V lost 4 bases and J lost 4, with 11 bases in between. The CDR3 loop is CASSPALLETQYF. CDR3 DNA: TGTGCCAGCAGCCCCGCCCTACTAGAGACCCAGTACTTC.

There are a few counts of this clone. This chain connects TRBV6-4 to TRBJ1-2; D unclear. V was pared by 2 bases and J by 2 bases, with 12 bases between. Germline V gene lookup returns CDR1 MRHNA and CDR2 SNTAGT. The CDR3 is made up of 15 amino acids. The DNA of the CDR3 is TGTGCCAGCAGTGACGGCGCAATTCACAACTATGGCTACACCTTC. Protein sequence: CASSDGAIHNYGYTF.

The genes are TRBV29-1 and TRBJ2-5; D not resolved. CDR1 is SQVTM, CDR2 ANQGSEA, per germline. CDR3 size: 14 residues. V lost 3 bases and J lost 5, with 16 bases in between. The CDR3 loop reads CSVDFEAIQETQYF. Here the CDR3 DNA reads TGCAGCGTTGATTTCGAAGCGATTCAGGAGACCCAGTACTTC.

The J gene is TRBJ1-5, the V gene TRBV6-5, with unresolved D. CDR3 length: 14 residues. V dropped 5 bases and J dropped 3 bases, with 11 bases sitting between them. Germline lookup yields CDR1 MNHEY and CDR2 SVGAGI. The CDR3 sequence is CASSEVPVNQPQHF. CDR3 sequence (DNA): TGTGCCAGCAGTGAAGTTCCCGTCAATCAGCCCCAGCATTTT.

The rearrangement links TRBV7-2 to TRBJ2-7; D might be TRBD2 (6 bases). The V and J ends lost 2 bases and 2 bases respectively, with 19 bases between them. In germline, CDR1 is SGHTA, CDR2 FQGNSA. CDR3 length equals 17 residues. CDR3 amino acids: CTSSLKVGGDKTYEQYF. The CDR3 DNA reads as TGTACCAGCAGCTTAAAGGTGGGCGGGGATAAAACCTACGAGCAGTACTTC.

Only one count was recorded for this clone. J is TRBJ2-5 and V is TRBV7-9; 7 nucleotides match TRBD1. This CDR3 region has 16 residues. After removal of 4 bases from V and 2 bases from J, the junction contained 10 bases not matched to a gene. CDR1 and CDR2 (germline): SEHNR, FQNEAQ (reference sequence). CDR3 sequence: CASSSIDRARQETQYF. The CDR3 bases are TGTGCCAGCAGCTCAATCGACAGGGCGAGGCAAGAGACCCAGTACTTC. Variable domain in full (rest from reference TRBV7-9 and TRBJ2-5): DTGVSQNPRHKITKRGQNVTFRCDPISEHNRLYWYRQTLGQGPEFLTYFQNEAQLEKSRLLSDRFSAERPKGSFSTLEIQRTEQGDSAMYLCASSSIDRARQETQYFGPGTRLLVL.

This rearrangement joins TRBV6-6 to TRBJ2-2; no clear D. CDR1 is MNHNY, CDR2 SVGAGI, per germline (reference sequence). V was clipped by 0 bases and J by 7 bases, with 15 bases between them. The CDR3 contains 16 residues. CDR3 in amino acids: CASSYSRPAGGGELFF. The CDR3 coding sequence is TGTGCCAGCAGTTACTCGAGGCCTGCCGGTGGCGGGGAGCTGTTTTTT.

This clone showed up just once. V and J are TRBV25-1 and TRBJ1-2; D is unresolved. Germline CDR1 reads MGHDK; CDR2 reads SYGVNS. The CDR3 consists of 12 residues. Trimming cost V 9 bases and J 2 bases, with 10 bases left between them. The CDR3 DNA sequence: TGTGCCAGTCGAGCCCCCAACTATGGCTACACCTTC. It yields the protein CASRAPNYGYTF.

The CDR3, as DNA: TGTGCCAGCAGCTGGGACAGGGAGAACACTGAAGCTTTCTTT. Translating it yields CASSWDRENTEAFF. The chain couples TRBV7-9 to TRBJ1-1; 9 bases are a match to TRBD1. Germline-derived CDR1 and CDR2 are SEHNR and FQNEAQ (reference sequence). The ends lost 4 bases at V and 1 base at J; junction bases unmatched: 1. There are 14 residues in the CDR3.

This clone was recorded once. This rearrangement joins TRBV5-1 to TRBJ2-1; a possible D gene is TRBD1 (5 bases). The CDR3 spans 17 residues. Trimming pared 3 bases from V and 4 bases from J, leaving 20 bases between. CDR1 and CDR2 (germline): SGHRS, YFSETQ. Here the CDR3 reads CASSSTFRDPRYNEQFF. In nucleotides, the CDR3 is TGCGCCAGCAGCTCAACTTTCAGGGATCCGAGGTACAATGAGCAGTTCTTC.

This clone was seen a single time. J is TRBJ2-7 and V is TRBV11-2; TRBD2 aligns across 12 bases. V lost 5 bases and J lost 7; bases outside the gene matches: 9. The CDR3 runs to 15 residues. In germline, CDR1 is SGHAT, CDR2 FQNNGV. CDR3 DNA sequence: TGTGCCAGCAGCCTTCTAGCGGGAGGGCCGTGGGAGCAGTACTTC. Protein sequence: CASSLLAGGPWEQYF.

This sequence joins TRBV28 and TRBJ1-1; D unresolved. The CDR3 covers 13 residues. Germline CDR1 is MDHEN and CDR2 is SYDVKM. The ends were cut back, 7 bases at V and 10 bases at J, with 19 bases in the middle. CDR3 region: CASNPGNFGTAFF. CDR3 nucleotides: TGTGCCAGCAACCCGGGGAATTTCGGTACAGCTTTCTTT.

This clone was counted between two and nine times. The CDR3 DNA follows: TGCGCCAGCAGCACGCTCTTGGGGAACACTGAAGCTTTCTTT. Encoded protein: CASSTLLGNTEAFF. The chain uses TRBV5-1 and TRBJ1-1; D gene uncertain. Germline V lookup: CDR1 SGHRS, CDR2 YFSETQ. The ends were cut back, 4 bases at V and 1 base at J, with 11 bases in the middle. This CDR3 has 14 residues.

This chain uses TRBV7-9 with TRBJ1-3; 8 bases agree with TRBD1. V lost 5 bases to trimming and J lost 2 bases; unmatched junction nucleotides: 2. The germline V gene encodes CDR1 SEHNR and CDR2 FQNEAQ (reference sequence). The CDR3 loop spans 14 amino acids. CDR3: CASSQDRAGNTIYF. The CDR3 DNA reads as TGTGCCAGCAGCCAGGACAGGGCTGGAAACACCATATATTTT.

The V and J genes are TRBV11-2 and TRBJ2-2; 10 nucleotides agree with TRBD2. This CDR3 has 16 amino acids. The V gene end was trimmed by 5 bases and the J gene end by 7 bases; junction bases not matched to a gene: 10. Germline V CDR1 and CDR2: SGHAT, FQNNGV. CDR3 protein: CASSPWVAGGVGELFF. The CDR3 coding sequence is TGTGCCAGCAGCCCATGGGTAGCGGGGGGTGTCGGGGAGCTGTTTTTT. The whole variable domain, filled in from reference TRBV11-2 and TRBJ2-2, reads EAGVAQSPRYKIIEKRQSVAFWCNPISGHATLYWYQQILGQGPKLLIQFQNNGVVDDSQLPKDRFSAERLKGVDSTLKIQPAKLEDSAVYLCASSPWVAGGVGELFFGEGSRLTVL.

Comment on this clone: The junction differs from germline at one of its ends, possibly a read error. The chain has TRBV2 and TRBJ2-3, with TRBD2 matching over 10 bases. Per germline, CDR1 SNHLY and CDR2 FYNNEI. The CDR3 totals 19 residues. CDR3 coding DNA: TGTGCCAGCAGGGGCCTTTCTAGCGGGAGCTTGTATAGCACAAATACGCAGTATTTT. Protein: CASRGLSSGSLYSTNTQYF.

The chain has TRBV5-1 and TRBJ1-2, with 8 bases aligning to TRBD1. This CDR3 spans 15 amino acids. Germline V gives CDR1 SGHRS, CDR2 YFSETQ. The trim removed 1 base at V and 6 bases at J, leaving 8 bases unmatched. The CDR3: CASSLYAGGADGYTF. CDR3 DNA: TGCGCCAGCAGCTTGTACGCAGGGGGCGCAGATGGCTACACCTTC.